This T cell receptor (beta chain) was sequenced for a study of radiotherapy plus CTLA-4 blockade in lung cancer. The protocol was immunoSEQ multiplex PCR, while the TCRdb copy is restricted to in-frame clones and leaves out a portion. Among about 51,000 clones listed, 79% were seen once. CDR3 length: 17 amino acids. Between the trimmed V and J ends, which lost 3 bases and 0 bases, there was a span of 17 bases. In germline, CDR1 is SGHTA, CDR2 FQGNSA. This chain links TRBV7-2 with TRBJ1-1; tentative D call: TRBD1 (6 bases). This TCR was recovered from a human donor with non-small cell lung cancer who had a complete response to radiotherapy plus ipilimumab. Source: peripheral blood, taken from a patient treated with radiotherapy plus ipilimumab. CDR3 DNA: TGTGCCAGCAGCTTTAGACAGGCCACATCCCTGAACACTGAAGCTTTCTTT. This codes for CASSFRQATSLNTEAFF. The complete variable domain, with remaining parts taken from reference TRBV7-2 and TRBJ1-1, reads GAGVSQSPSNKVTEKGKDVELRCDPISGHTALYWYRQSLGQGLEFLIYFQGNSAPDKSGLPSDRFSAERTGGSVSTLTIQRTQQEDSAVYLCASSFRQATSLNTEAFFGQGTRLTVV.